These 23 T cell receptor beta chains were all obtained from the same sample, sequenced in a study of cytomegalovirus exposure and HLA in healthy donors. Data came from immunoSEQ multiplex PCR; TCRdb stores just in-frame clones and leaves some out. Here the sample spans about 120,000 clones, 88% being singletons. The sequenced sample consisted of PBMCs. The receptors here all came from a woman aged 18-30 years in good health and CMV-seropositive.

The V and J genes are TRBV4-3 and TRBJ2-6; D is possibly TRBD2 (5 bases). The CDR3 covers 16 residues. Germline values: CDR1 LGHNA, CDR2 YSLEER. V lost 2 bases, J lost 1 base, and 9 bases lay in between. CDR3 in amino acids: CASSQRTSSGANVLTF. DNA for the CDR3: TGCGCCAGCAGCCAACGTACTAGTTCTGGGGCCAACGTCCTGACTTTC.

CDR3 protein: CASSPGTSGGLIYEQYF. DNA for the CDR3: TGCGCCAGCAGCCCGGGGACTAGCGGGGGCCTTATCTACGAGCAGTACTTC. The chain couples TRBV5-1 to TRBJ2-7; 14 nucleotides agree with TRBD2. CDR3 length equals 17 residues. V lost 4 bases and J lost 3; bases outside the gene matches: 9. Germline loops: CDR1 SGHRS, CDR2 YFSETQ.

This rearrangement joins TRBV18 to TRBJ2-2; D might be TRBD2 (5 bases). CDR1 is KGHSH and CDR2 is LQKENI in the germline V gene. The CDR3 consists of 17 residues. Between the trimmed V and J ends, which lost 3 bases and 1 base, there was a span of 15 bases. The CDR3 nucleotides read TGTGCCAGCTCACCTTGGAAATCCACTAGGAACACCGGGGAGCTGTTTTTT. Residues: CASSPWKSTRNTGELFF.

This CDR3 reads CASSPYGAGNTIYF. CDR3 sequence (DNA): TGTGCCAGCTCACCCTACGGAGCTGGAAACACCATATATTTT. V and J are TRBV18 and TRBJ1-3, with D hard to call. The CDR3 has 14 residues. CDR1 and CDR2 from the germline V gene are KGHSH and LQKENI. V lost 3 bases and J lost 2, with 8 bases in between.

The chain is built from TRBV6-6 and TRBJ1-2, with D possibly TRBD1 on 5 matching bases. V shed 4 bases and J shed 1 base, with 13 bases lying between them. Germline values: CDR1 MNHNY, CDR2 SVGAGI (reference sequence). The CDR3 has 15 amino acids. The CDR3 nucleotides are TGTGCCAGCAGTTCAAACCAACAGGTTAACTATGGCTACACCTTC. Encoded protein: CASSSNQQVNYGYTF.

This clone was observed a handful of times. V gene TRBV6-6 combines with J gene TRBJ1-2; no reliable D call. CDR1 and CDR2 (germline): MNHNY, SVGAGI (reference sequence). Trimming left V 6 bases short and J 9 bases short, with 8 bases between. The CDR3 is 10 amino acids. The CDR3 protein is CASRRGSYTF. The CDR3 DNA sequence: TGTGCCAGCAGACGGGGTAGCTACACCTTC.

This sequence joins TRBV5-1 and TRBJ2-3; TRBD2 matches 8 bases. Germline values: CDR1 SGHRS, CDR2 YFSETQ. With 4 bases clipped from V and 11 bases from J, the junction kept 18 bases outside the gene matches. The CDR3 is 16 amino acids. In DNA form, the CDR3 reads TGCGCCAGCAGCCCTGGGTTGCGGGAGGTTTTCGATGGGCAGTATTTT. It encodes CASSPGLREVFDGQYF.

The chain uses TRBV10-3 and TRBJ2-5; D gene uncertain. Trimming shortened V by 10 bases and J by 5 bases, and 20 bases separated the two germline ends. Germline loops: CDR1 ENHRY, CDR2 SYGVKD. This CDR3 has 14 residues. CDR3 in amino acids: CATLSREGGETQYF. CDR3 DNA sequence: TGTGCCACCCTGAGCCGTGAAGGCGGCGAGACCCAGTACTTC.

This chain joins TRBV19 and TRBJ1-5, with D maybe TRBD1 (5 bases). Trimming took off 4 bases at V and 3 bases at J, with 16 bases between the two ends. CDR1 LNHDA and CDR2 SQIVND come from the germline V gene (reference sequence). The CDR3 contains 16 residues. CDR3 nucleotides: TGTGCCAGTAGTACGGGACTGACTGGGGTCAATCAGCCCCAGCATTTT. This codes for CASSTGLTGVNQPQHF.

This clone is a singleton in its sample. The chain has TRBV7-6 and TRBJ2-5; maybe TRBD2 (6 bases). The CDR3 extends over 15 amino acids. The V end was cut by 1 base, the J end by 0 bases, with 9 bases between. Germline assignment: CDR1 SGHVS and CDR2 FNYEAQ. The CDR3: CASSLGDWDQETQYF. The CDR3, as DNA: TGTGCCAGCAGCTTAGGGGACTGGGACCAAGAGACCCAGTACTTC.

This clone was recorded once. The V gene is TRBV5-1, the J gene TRBJ2-1; D remains ambiguous. The germline V and J ends were trimmed by 9 bases and 5 bases, with 9 bases remaining between them. Germline-derived CDR1 and CDR2 are SGHRS and YFSETQ. The CDR3 spans 11 residues. CDR3 coding DNA: TGCGCCACCGCCCAGGACAATGAGCAGTTCTTC. It is translated as CATAQDNEQFF.

The chain carries TRBV28 and TRBJ1-2; D is ambiguous. Trimming left V 2 bases short and J 7 bases short, with 5 bases between. The length of the CDR3 is 11 residues. Looked up from germline, CDR1 is MDHEN and CDR2 is SYDVKM. CDR3 residues: CASSLRLGYTF. As DNA, the CDR3 is TGTGCCAGCAGTTTAAGACTTGGCTACACCTTC.

The rearrangement links TRBV30 to TRBJ2-7; 7 nucleotides align to TRBD2. CDR3 length: 15 residues. The V segment lost 7 bases and the J segment 4 bases; nucleotides outside the gene matches: 16. The germline CDR1 and CDR2 sequences are GTSNPN and SVGIG (reference sequence). The CDR3 is CALLNLTERGYEQYF. As DNA, the CDR3 is TGTGCCTTGCTTAACTTGACAGAGCGGGGATACGAGCAGTACTTC.

V usage is TRBV7-9 and J usage is TRBJ2-1, with TRBD2 matching 11 bases. The CDR3 is 14 amino acids. Germline V gene sequence: CDR1 SEHNR, CDR2 FQNEAQ (reference sequence). After removal of 5 bases from V and 6 bases from J, the junction contained 3 bases not matched to a gene. CDR3 region: CASSTSGRGNEQFF. As DNA, the CDR3 is TGTGCCAGCAGCACTAGCGGGAGAGGCAATGAGCAGTTCTTC.

This chain uses TRBV27 with TRBJ2-5; TRBD2 aligns across 9 bases. Germline CDR1 and CDR2: MNHEY and SMNVEV (reference sequence). V dropped 6 bases and J dropped 5; count of bases not matched to a gene: 13. The CDR3 consists of 16 residues. This CDR3 is CASSRGVAGARETQYF. The DNA of the CDR3 is TGTGCCAGCAGCCGGGGGGTAGCGGGAGCCCGGGAGACCCAGTACTTC.

This chain uses TRBV10-3 with TRBJ1-2; the D gene is possibly TRBD1 (6 bases). Germline CDR1 is ENHRY and CDR2 is SYGVKD. The V end lost 3 bases, the J end lost 3 bases, and 8 bases lay between the germline ends. The length of the CDR3 is 13 residues. CDR3 DNA sequence: TGTGCCATCAGTGAATCAGGGGACTATGGCTACACCTTC. Translated: CAISESGDYGYTF.

The gene calls are TRBV7-9 and TRBJ2-7, with 8 bases identical to TRBD2. In germline, CDR1 is SEHNR, CDR2 FQNEAQ (reference sequence). The V segment lost 1 base and the J segment 3 bases; nucleotides outside the gene matches: 5. CDR3 size: 15 residues. In nucleotides, the CDR3 is TGTGCCAGCAGCTTAGGGGCCGGGGGGGGCTACGAGCAGTACTTC. It translates to CASSLGAGGGYEQYF.

This sequence joins TRBV4-2 and TRBJ2-1, with 12 positions matching TRBD2. The CDR3 sequence is 15 residues long. The trim removed 4 bases at V and 6 bases at J, leaving 4 bases unmatched. Per the germline V gene, CDR1 is LGHNA and CDR2 is YNFKEQ. The CDR3 DNA is TGTGCCAGCAGCCCTGGACTAGCGGGATTCAATGAGCAGTTCTTC. It translates to CASSPGLAGFNEQFF.

V usage is TRBV11-1 and J usage is TRBJ1-1; a weak D match, TRBD1 (5 bases). The CDR3 has 13 residues. Trimming took off 7 bases at V and 5 bases at J, with 14 bases between the two ends. Germline CDR1 and CDR2: SGHAT and FQDESV (reference sequence). The CDR3 is CASTWRGRTEAFF. CDR3 in DNA: TGTGCCAGCACTTGGAGGGGCCGAACTGAAGCTTTCTTT.

The chain is built from TRBV7-2 and TRBJ1-1; D remains ambiguous. Germline lookup yields CDR1 SGHTA and CDR2 FQGNSA. Trimming stripped 2 bases from V and 4 bases from J, with 2 bases between. This CDR3 has 11 residues. The CDR3 bases are TGTGCCAGCAGCTTACGCACTGAAGCTTTCTTT. As protein: CASSLRTEAFF. The complete variable domain, with remaining parts taken from reference TRBV7-2 and TRBJ1-1, reads GAGVSQSPSNKVTEKGKDVELRCDPISGHTALYWYRQSLGQGLEFLIYFQGNSAPDKSGLPSDRFSAERTGGSVSTLTIQRTQQEDSAVYLCASSLRTEAFFGQGTRLTVV.

This chain links TRBV5-4 with TRBJ2-7; TRBD2 aligns across 10 bases. CDR3 length equals 15 residues. Germline V gene data show CDR1 as SGHNT and CDR2 as YYREEE (reference sequence). The junction had 8 bases not matched to a gene; V was cut back by 4 bases and J by 4 bases. For the CDR3, the DNA is TGTGCCAGCAGCATAGGACTAGCGGAGACTTACGAGCAGTACTTC. This sequence encodes CASSIGLAETYEQYF.

CDR3 sequence (DNA): TGTGCCAGCAGCTTGGTCCCCAACAGGCGTTCCTACGAGCAGTACTTC. As protein: CASSLVPNRRSYEQYF. The chain employs TRBV5-5 and TRBJ2-7, with D possibly matching TRBD1 (5 bases). V shed 0 bases and J shed 1 base, with 14 bases lying between them. The CDR3 extends over 16 amino acids. CDR1 and CDR2 from the germline V gene are SGHKS and YYEKEE (reference sequence).

The rearrangement uses TRBV11-2 and TRBJ2-3; D is possibly TRBD1 (6 bases). V shed 0 bases and J shed 0 bases, with 16 bases lying between them. The CDR3 length is 18 residues. The germline V gene has CDR1 SGHAT and CDR2 FQNNGV. CDR3 DNA sequence: TGTGCCAGCAGCTTAGATCCGGGAACAGGGCTAAGCACAGATACGCAGTATTTT. Protein: CASSLDPGTGLSTDTQYF.